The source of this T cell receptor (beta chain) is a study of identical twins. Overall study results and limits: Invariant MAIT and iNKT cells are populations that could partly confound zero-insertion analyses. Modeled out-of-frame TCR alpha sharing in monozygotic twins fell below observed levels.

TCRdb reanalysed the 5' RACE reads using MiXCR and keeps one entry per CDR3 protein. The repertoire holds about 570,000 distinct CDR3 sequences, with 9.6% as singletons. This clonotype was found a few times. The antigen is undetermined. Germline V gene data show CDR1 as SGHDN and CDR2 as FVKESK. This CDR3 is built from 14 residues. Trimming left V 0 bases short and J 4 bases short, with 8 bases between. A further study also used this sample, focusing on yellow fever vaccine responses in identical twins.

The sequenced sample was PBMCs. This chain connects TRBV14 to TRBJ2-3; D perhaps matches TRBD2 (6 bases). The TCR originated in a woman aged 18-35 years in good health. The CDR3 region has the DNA TGTGCCAGCAGCCAAGAACTAGCACCAGATACGCAGTATTTT. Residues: CASSQELAPDTQYF.